The 20 T cell receptor beta chains reported below all come from one sample, sequenced in a study of T cell responses to AZD1222 COVID-19 vaccine. Using immunoSEQ multiplex PCR, the repertoire was profiled, and TCRdb retains in-frame clones only, with some absent. In the table there are around 160,000 clones, roughly 91% of which are singletons. The sample here was peripheral blood, taken on day 0 of AZD1222 vaccination. All receptors come from an adult in good health.

CDR3 coding DNA: TGTGCCAGCAGTTCTTGGGGTCAGCCCCAGCATTTT. It translates to CASSSWGQPQHF. The chain joins TRBV7-9 to TRBJ1-5; D gene uncertain. Trimming took 6 bases from V and 6 from J, leaving 9 bases between them. The CDR3 consists of 12 residues. CDR1 and CDR2 from the germline V gene are SEHNR and FQNEAQ (reference sequence).

This chain uses TRBV5-1 with TRBJ2-5, with TRBD1 as a possible D gene (6 bases). Trimming removed 4 bases from V and 5 bases from J, with 18 bases in between. Germline V CDR1 and CDR2: SGHRS, YFSETQ. There are 15 residues in the CDR3. The CDR3 region is CASSLRWGQQETQYF. Here the CDR3 DNA reads TGCGCCAGCAGCCTAAGGTGGGGGCAGCAGGAGACCCAGTACTTC.

V is TRBV14 and J is TRBJ2-1; TRBD1 is a possible D gene (5 bases). The germline V gene encodes CDR1 SGHDN and CDR2 FVKESK. The length of the CDR3 is 16 residues. The germline V and J ends were trimmed by 0 bases and 0 bases, with 9 bases remaining between them. Written as DNA, the CDR3 is TGTGCCAGCAGCCAAGATCAGACAGACTCCTACAATGAGCAGTTCTTC. Its translation is CASSQDQTDSYNEQFF.

The chain is built from TRBV15 and TRBJ2-2; 11 bases are a match to TRBD2. The CDR3 totals 17 residues. V lost 9 bases to trimming and J lost 2 bases; unmatched junction nucleotides: 11. From germline, CDR1 is LNHNV and CDR2 YYDKDF (reference sequence). CDR3: CATQKGLAGVNTGELFF. CDR3 nucleotide sequence: TGTGCCACTCAAAAAGGACTAGCGGGTGTAAACACCGGGGAGCTGTTTTTT.

V usage is TRBV7-2 and J usage is TRBJ1-5; D unclear. CDR3 size: 13 residues. Germline lookup yields CDR1 SGHTA and CDR2 FQGNSA. The germline V and J ends were trimmed by 5 bases and 3 bases, with 8 bases remaining between them. The CDR3 region has the DNA TGTGCCAGCAGCGAGGGATTCAATCAGCCCCAGCATTTT. Amino acid sequence: CASSEGFNQPQHF.

J is TRBJ1-2 and V is TRBV18; 9 bases agree with TRBD1. Germline V gene sequence: CDR1 KGHSH, CDR2 LQKENI. The CDR3 consists of 14 residues. The V gene end was trimmed by 6 bases and the J gene end by 7 bases; junction bases not matched to a gene: 9. CDR3 in amino acids: CASSSGTGMGGYTF. The CDR3 coding sequence is TGTGCCAGCTCGTCCGGGACAGGGATGGGTGGCTACACCTTC.

The chain uses TRBV18 and TRBJ1-1; no clear D. Germline V CDR1 and CDR2: KGHSH, LQKENI. Between the trimmed V and J ends, which lost 1 base and 5 bases, there was a span of 8 bases. The CDR3 covers 13 residues. The CDR3, as DNA: TGTGCCAGCTCACCACAGGGCGGGACTGAAGCTTTCTTT. Translating gives CASSPQGGTEAFF.

This chain connects TRBV7-9 to TRBJ2-5, with 11 bases that match TRBD2. CDR3 length: 16 amino acids. CDR1 is SEHNR and CDR2 is FQNEAQ in the germline V gene (reference sequence). V was clipped by 5 bases and J by 4 bases; unmatched bases: 9. The CDR3 sequence: CASSPRTSGRGETQYF. For the CDR3, the DNA is TGTGCCAGCAGCCCCCGCACTAGCGGGAGAGGAGAGACCCAGTACTTC.

The chain employs TRBV12-3 or TRBV12-4 and TRBJ1-1; TRBD1 is a possible D gene (5 bases). This CDR3 comprises 13 residues. Trimming stripped 7 bases from V and 1 base from J, with 10 bases between. The CDR3 DNA follows: TGTGCCAGCAACCGGGGCGGGAACACTGAAGCTTTCTTT. This encodes CASNRGGNTEAFF.

The chain recombines TRBV19 with TRBJ1-4; D might be TRBD1 (6 bases). Between the trimmed V and J ends, which lost 4 bases and 5 bases, there was a span of 11 bases. CDR1 and CDR2 (germline): LNHDA, SQIVND (reference sequence). The CDR3 is made up of 14 amino acids. The CDR3 spells CASSTDRINEKLFF. The CDR3 DNA sequence: TGTGCCAGTAGTACCGACAGGATAAATGAAAAACTGTTTTTT.

The chain has TRBV11-2 and TRBJ1-4; D gene unclear. Germline V gene sequence: CDR1 SGHAT, CDR2 FQNNGV. The CDR3 runs 16 residues. Trimming removed 4 bases at V and 0 bases at J, with 12 bases between. In DNA, the CDR3 is TGTGCCAGCAGCTATCGGATAGACCCAACTAATGAAAAACTGTTTTTT. Protein product: CASSYRIDPTNEKLFF.

The chain has TRBV18 and TRBJ2-7, with D perhaps matching TRBD2 (5 bases). Per germline, CDR1 KGHSH and CDR2 LQKENI. Trimming took off 2 bases at V and 4 bases at J, with 15 bases between the two ends. This CDR3 has 15 residues. Here the CDR3 reads CASSPMIGNPYEQYF. The CDR3 nucleotides read TGTGCCAGCTCACCAATGATCGGGAACCCTTACGAGCAGTACTTC.

The V and J genes are TRBV7-8 and TRBJ1-5; tentative D call: TRBD1 (6 bases). This CDR3 spans 14 amino acids. The V gene lost 1 base and the J gene lost 4 bases, with 8 bases spanning the gap. Germline V gives CDR1 SGHVS, CDR2 FQNEAQ. CDR3 region: CASSLGGGNQPQHF. In nucleotides, the CDR3 is TGTGCCAGCAGCTTAGGAGGGGGTAATCAGCCCCAGCATTTT.

Here the CDR3 reads CAISESPGTRTEAFF. The CDR3 DNA reads TGTGCCATCAGTGAGTCGCCCGGGACGAGGACTGAAGCTTTCTTT. The rearrangement links TRBV10-3 to TRBJ1-1; a weak D match, TRBD1 (5 bases). The CDR3 is 15 residues long. Germline V gene sequence: CDR1 ENHRY, CDR2 SYGVKD. V was cut by 0 bases and J by 5 bases, with 13 bases left in between.

The J gene is TRBJ2-1, the V gene TRBV18; D may be TRBD2 (5 bases). V was shortened by 3 bases and J by 10 bases, with 10 bases between the two germline ends. There are 12 residues in the CDR3. Germline V gene data show CDR1 as KGHSH and CDR2 as LQKENI. CDR3 DNA: TGTGCCAGCTCACCCGAGGGCCAGGAGCAGTTCTTC. Protein sequence: CASSPEGQEQFF.

The rearrangement uses TRBV5-4 and TRBJ2-7; D remains unclear. Germline CDR1 SGHNT, CDR2 YYREEE (reference sequence). This CDR3 region has 14 residues. The V gene lost 1 base and the J gene lost 2 bases, with 10 bases spanning the gap. The CDR3 loop reads CASSLRDGTYEQYF. CDR3 DNA sequence: TGTGCCAGCAGCTTGAGAGACGGTACCTACGAGCAGTACTTC.

This sequence joins TRBV7-8 and TRBJ1-2; TRBD1 matches at 8 bases. V trimming: 2 bases; J trimming: 5 bases; junction bases outside the gene matches: 4. This CDR3 contains 14 residues. Germline CDR1 reads SGHVS; CDR2 reads FQNEAQ. CDR3 amino acids: CASSLTRTGYGYTF. The CDR3 DNA is TGTGCCAGCAGCTTAACCCGGACAGGGTATGGCTACACCTTC.

The chain is built from TRBV7-8 and TRBJ1-2; D is undetermined. V gave up 5 bases and J gave up 2 bases, with 9 bases separating them. Germline CDR1 SGHVS, CDR2 FQNEAQ. The CDR3 has 13 residues. CDR3 nucleotides: TGTGCCAGCAGCCTAACAAAGAACTATGGCTACACCTTC. It yields the protein CASSLTKNYGYTF.

The chain uses TRBV9 and TRBJ2-1, with D uncertain. This CDR3 has 13 residues. The germline V gene encodes CDR1 SGDLS and CDR2 YYNGEE. V dropped 1 base and J dropped 8 bases, with 10 bases sitting between them. Here the CDR3 DNA reads TGTGCCAGCAGCGTAATCGGCTGGGATGAGCAGTTCTTC. Its protein product is CASSVIGWDEQFF.

This chain links TRBV2 with TRBJ2-5; 8 bases fit TRBD1. The J segment lost 1 base and the V segment lost 7 bases, leaving 17 bases of the junction unmatched. This CDR3 contains 18 residues. The V gene's germline CDR1 is SNHLY and CDR2 FYNNEI. The DNA for the CDR3 is TGTGCCAGCATCCGGGACAGGTCACCGATACGGGGCCAAGAGACCCAGTACTTC. This sequence encodes CASIRDRSPIRGQETQYF.